These 11 T cell receptor beta chains originate from one sample sequenced in a study of blood T cells in healthy people across ages. For the second PCR, which ran for about 6 to 11 cycles, a sample-barcoded 5' primer and a J-beta primer mix were used. Using its own MiXCR run on the 5' RACE reads, TCRdb lists one record per CDR3 protein. This table holds more than 650,000 distinct CDR3 sequences, about a fifth found once. The sequencing sample was made of blood. The source is an older man in good health.

The CDR3, as DNA: TGTGCCAGCAGCCGACAACTCGTGACAACGACTAGCAGGAGCTCCTACGAGCAGTACTTC. Its translation is CASSRQLVTTTSRSSYEQYF. The J gene is TRBJ2-7, the V gene TRBV7-8; 7 bases align to TRBD2. The germline gives CDR1 SGHVS, CDR2 FQNEAQ. V gave up 5 bases and J gave up 0 bases; unmatched junction bases: 22. The CDR3 covers 20 residues.

This clonotype showed up just a few times. The V call is TRBV27, the J call TRBJ1-4, with D possibly matching TRBD1 (5 bases). CDR3 length: 18 residues. In germline, CDR1 is MNHEY, CDR2 SMNVEV (reference sequence). V dropped 1 base and J dropped 0 bases, with 15 bases sitting between them. CDR3 in amino acids: CASSLYDSLTATNEKLFF. CDR3 DNA sequence: TGTGCCAGCAGTTTATATGACAGCTTGACTGCAACTAATGAAAAACTGTTTTTT.

The chain uses TRBV6-2 or TRBV6-3 and TRBJ2-5; D not resolved. The germline V gene encodes CDR1 MNHEY and CDR2 SVGEGT. The CDR3 loop spans 12 amino acids. Between the trimmed V and J ends, which lost 2 bases and 5 bases, there was a span of 6 bases. CDR3 residues: CASSYPVETQYF. The CDR3 DNA reads TGTGCCAGCAGTTACCCCGTGGAGACCCAGTACTTC.

This clonotype was seen a single time. Since a much larger clone is just one base distant, this may be a read error. The final CDR3 position lacks the conserved phenylalanine or tryptophan, pointing to a likely read error. The chain couples TRBV7-2 to TRBJ2-1; D is tentatively TRBD1 or TRBD2 (5 bases each). The CDR3 is 15 residues long. Per germline, CDR1 SGHTA and CDR2 FQGNSA. With 3 bases removed from V and 4 bases from J, the gap between germline ends came to 13 bases. DNA of the CDR3: TGTGCCAGCAGCTTGTCCGGGACGGCATACAATGAGCAGTTCTCC. It specifies CASSLSGTAYNEQFS.

This clonotype showed up just a few times. The rearrangement uses TRBV6-2 or TRBV6-3 and TRBJ2-5; 7 bases are a match to TRBD1. The ends lost 6 bases at V and 5 bases at J; junction bases unmatched: 6. Germline assignment: CDR1 MNHEY and CDR2 SVGEGT. CDR3 length: 13 residues. The CDR3 reads CASRTGAVETQYF. CDR3 bases: TGTGCCAGCAGAACAGGGGCGGTGGAGACCCAGTACTTC.

A few counts support this clonotype. V is TRBV12-3 or TRBV12-4 and J is TRBJ1-2; 8 positions agree with TRBD1. The CDR3 has 13 amino acids. J lost 7 bases, V lost 6 bases, and 7 bases had no gene match. In DNA form, the CDR3 reads TGTGCCAGCAGACCTGCAGGGGGCGTTGGCTACACCTTC. This gives the protein CASRPAGGVGYTF.

There are a few counts of this clonotype. The chain has TRBV20-1 and TRBJ2-3; 10 positions agree with TRBD2. Trimming took 3 bases from V and 3 from J; bases not matched to a gene: 6. This CDR3 has 15 amino acids. Germline V gives CDR1 DFQATT, CDR2 SNEGSKA (reference sequence). CDR3 sequence reads: CSARSTSGITDTQYF. The DNA of the CDR3 is TGCAGTGCTAGGTCCACTAGCGGGATAACAGATACGCAGTATTTT.

A few counts support this clonotype. The chain recombines TRBV9 with TRBJ2-5, with D perhaps matching TRBD2 (7 bases). Germline loops: CDR1 SGDLS, CDR2 YYNGEE. Trimming left V 0 bases short and J 4 bases short, with 13 bases between. The CDR3 runs 15 residues. The CDR3 region is CASSVASGGAETQYF. The CDR3 DNA is TGTGCCAGCAGCGTAGCCAGTGGGGGGGCAGAGACCCAGTACTTC.

This clonotype turned up a few times. V usage is TRBV28 and J usage is TRBJ1-3; D unresolved. The CDR3 runs to 15 residues. Trimming shortened V by 3 bases and J by 4 bases, and 13 bases separated the two germline ends. Germline V gene data show CDR1 as MDHEN and CDR2 as SYDVKM. The DNA of the CDR3 is TGTGCCAGCAGTTTCGGGATACTTGCCGGAAACACCATATATTTT. This gives the protein CASSFGILAGNTIYF.

The chain employs TRBV10-3 and TRBJ1-2, with D possibly matching TRBD1 (5 bases). Germline CDR1 and CDR2: ENHRY and SYGVKD. The CDR3 is 16 residues long. The V gene lost 0 bases and the J gene lost 4 bases, with 15 bases spanning the gap. The CDR3 loop is CAISESSVREGYGYTF. CDR3 nucleotide sequence: TGTGCCATCAGTGAGTCGAGTGTCAGGGAAGGCTATGGCTACACCTTC.

This clonotype was observed at least ten times. This sequence joins TRBV15 and TRBJ2-7; D gene uncertain. V lost 0 bases to trimming and J lost 0 bases, with 12 bases between them. The CDR3 covers 16 residues. CDR1 is LNHNV and CDR2 is YYDKDF in the germline V gene (reference sequence). The CDR3 protein is CATSRDLATISYEQYF. The CDR3 DNA reads TGTGCCACCAGCAGAGATTTAGCCACCATCTCCTACGAGCAGTACTTC.